This record concerns one T cell receptor beta chain sequence. A junction boundary mismatches the germline segment, possibly from a read error. These data belong to a study of T-cell reconstitution after alpha-beta-depleted transplantation in children. Preparing the TCRbeta library involved the use of unique molecular identifiers. TCRdb recomputed calls from the PCR reads with MiXCR, one row per CDR3 protein. The sample yields a few hundred thousand distinct CDR3 sequences, 25% to 30% seen once. The CDR3 spans 13 residues. This chain connects TRBV12-3 or TRBV12-4 to TRBJ1-3; no firm D call. The origin of this receptor is a boy under two years old with Wiskott-Aldrich syndrome, due to receive a stem cell transplant. Sample: PBMCs, taken before TCRalphabeta/CD19-depleted stem cell transplant. As DNA, the CDR3 is TGTGCCAGCAGTTTAGAGTCCGGAAACACCATGTATTTT. Amino acids: CASSLESGNTMYF.